This T cell receptor (beta chain) originates from a study of identical twins. In its sample, this clonotype was seen a few times. CDR3 length equals 13 residues. The germline V gene encodes CDR1 MNHEY and CDR2 SMNVEV (reference sequence). V was clipped by 5 bases and J by 7 bases; unmatched bases: 4. TCRdb independently ran MiXCR on the 5' RACE reads; one entry per CDR3 protein. The sample holds more than 600,000 distinct CDR3 sequences, 15% to 20% seen once. These data were also filed under a second study, of T cells expressing NK-cell markers.

The sequenced material came from PBMCs. This receptor was taken from a woman aged 18-29 years in good health. The chain joins TRBV27 to TRBJ1-5, with 8 bases matching TRBD1. CDR3 nucleotide sequence: TGTGCCAGCAGTCGGACAGGGCGGCAGCCCCAGCATTTT. This encodes CASSRTGRQPQHF.